This is a list of T cell receptor beta chains from one sample in a study of glioma-infiltrating T cells. One entry per CDR3 protein results from TCRdb running MiXCR on the multiplex PCR reads. The sample contains 90,000 to 110,000 distinct CDR3 sequences, 20% to 30% of which appear only once. Sequenced input: glioma tissue, nonneoplastic brain tissue, or PBMCs (not recorded which). Receptors were obtained from a human donor with low-grade glioma or glioblastoma, undergoing nonglioma brain surgery, or in good health (not recorded which). Both conserved end residues are part of each CDR3. A D gene is named only where the DNA matches it firmly. Part of the rows lack a size; the others show once, few, many or a class for expanded clones.

V	size	J	D	CDR3	DNA
TRBV5-4	many	TRBJ2-1	NA	CASRSLARGRKDEQFF	TGTGCCAGCAGATCGCTAGCCCGGGGGCGGAAGGATGAGCAGTTCTTC
TRBV2	NA	TRBJ2-7	TRBD2	CASSEGLAGYYEQYF	TGTGCCAGCAGCGAGGGACTAGCGGGGTACTACGAGCAGTACTTC
TRBV29-1	few	TRBJ2-3	NA	CSVEIGDTQYF	TGCAGCGTTGAAATCGGCGATACGCAGTATTTT
TRBV7-3	NA	TRBJ2-4	TRBD2	CASSAGTSGKNIQYF	TGTGCCAGCAGCGCAGGGACTAGCGGGAAAAACATTCAGTACTTC
TRBV9	NA	TRBJ1-3	NA	CASSTSFNSGNTIYF	TGTGCCAGCAGCACCTCTTTCAACTCTGGAAACACCATATATTTT
TRBV7-8	NA	TRBJ2-2	NA	CASSAHLGVTGELFF	TGTGCCAGCAGCGCTCATTTAGGGGTCACCGGGGAGCTGTTTTTT
TRBV5-1	NA	TRBJ2-3	NA	CASSLAAGGRWTDTQYF	TGCGCCAGCAGCTTGGCCGCGGGCGGCCGGTGGACAGATACGCAGTATTTT
TRBV20-1	many	TRBJ2-2	TRBD1	CSVPGTANTGELFF	TGCAGTGTGCCGGGGACAGCGAACACCGGGGAGCTGTTTTTT
TRBV4-1	few	TRBJ2-5	TRBD1	CASSLIQDRESQETQYF	TGCGCCAGCAGCCTTATCCAGGACAGGGAGTCCCAAGAGACCCAGTACTTC
TRBV5-1	NA	TRBJ1-2	NA	CASSLDSRLQTF	TGCGCCAGCAGCTTGGACAGCCGACTGCAGACCTTC
TRBV7-3	many	TRBJ1-5	NA	CASSSRETPNEPQHF	TGTGCCAGCAGCTCCCGCGAGACCCCAAACGAGCCCCAGCATTTT
TRBV19	few	TRBJ2-5	TRBD1	CASSLGQVQETQYF	TGTGCCAGTAGTCTTGGACAGGTCCAAGAGACCCAGTACTTC
TRBV27	NA	TRBJ1-3	NA	CASSLSNPGFGNTIYF	TGTGCCAGCAGTTTAAGTAATCCGGGGTTTGGAAACACCATATATTTT
TRBV7-9	few	TRBJ2-3	NA	CASSPQGLGTDTQYF	TGTGCCAGCAGCCCCCAGGGGTTGGGCACAGATACGCAGTATTTT
TRBV4-2	many	TRBJ2-1	TRBD1	CASSQDRGTGGHNEQFF	TGTGCCAGCAGCCAAGATCGGGGGACAGGTGGCCACAATGAGCAGTTCTTC
TRBV11-3	once	TRBJ2-5	NA	CASSLFTGEGETQYF	TGTGCCAGCAGCTTATTTACGGGGGAAGGAGAGACCCAGTACTTC
TRBV7-3	many	TRBJ1-1	NA	CASSLTPLGDTEAFF	TGTGCCAGCAGCTTAACTCCCTTAGGGGACACTGAAGCTTTCTTT
TRBV4-3	many	TRBJ1-1	NA	CASSQGGQFTEAFF	TGCGCCAGCAGCCAGGGAGGACAGTTCACTGAAGCTTTCTTT
TRBV20-1	many	TRBJ2-3	TRBD2	CSARDQWRGGRDTQYF	TGCAGTGCTAGAGATCAGTGGCGGGGGGGACGAGATACGCAGTATTTT
TRBV29-1	NA	TRBJ1-1	NA	CSVAGGGGTEAFF	TGCAGCGTTGCCGGGGGGGGAGGCACTGAAGCTTTCTTT